The source of this T cell receptor (beta chain) is a study of blood T cell repertoires in COVID-19. The overall study: The study drew acute and convalescent COVID-19 samples from the United States, Italy and Spain.

Clones were read by immunoSEQ multiplex PCR, and TCRdb kept only the in-frame ones, dropping some. The sample lists 300,000 to 350,000 clones, roughly 90% occurring once. This CDR3 is built from 13 residues. The trim removed 8 bases at V and 7 bases at J, leaving 4 bases unmatched. The germline CDR1 and CDR2 sequences are ENHRY and SYGVKD. The receptor was isolated from a woman aged 25 to 39 who had recovered from COVID-19. The chain combines TRBV10-3 with TRBJ1-6, with 8 bases fitting TRBD1. The sequencing sample was made of PBMCs or T cells enriched from blood (not recorded which). CDR3 sequence (DNA): TGTGCCATCCGGACAGGGTGGAATTCACCCCTCCACTTT. Translating gives CAIRTGWNSPLHF.